The 29 T cell receptor beta chains reported below all come from one sample, sequenced in a study of blood T cell repertoires in COVID-19. Some clones are missing from TCRdb's copy, which holds only in-frame ones; the method was immunoSEQ multiplex PCR. The sample includes tens of thousands of clones, 80% to 90% seen only once; the top ten take 9% to 15%. Input material: peripheral blood. Source of these receptors: a woman older than 75 with active or convalescent COVID-19.

The chain carries TRBV4-3 and TRBJ2-7; tentatively, D is TRBD1 (5 bases). From germline, CDR1 is LGHNA and CDR2 YSLEER. The length of the CDR3 is 13 residues. V was cut by 0 bases and J by 7 bases, with 10 bases left in between. This CDR3 is CASSQDSGFEQYF. The CDR3 DNA reads TGCGCCAGCAGCCAAGACTCAGGGTTTGAGCAGTACTTC.

The V and J genes are TRBV19 and TRBJ1-2; 7 bases align to TRBD1. J lost 2 bases, V lost 5 bases, and 11 bases had no gene match. Germline lookup yields CDR1 LNHDA and CDR2 SQIVND (reference sequence). This CDR3 spans 16 amino acids. The CDR3 DNA sequence: TGTGCCAGTAGTGACGTCCCGGGACAGAAGAACTATGGCTACACCTTC. It translates to CASSDVPGQKNYGYTF.

The rearrangement uses TRBV10-3 and TRBJ2-7, with D tentatively TRBD1 (6 bases). The CDR3 sequence is 13 residues long. Germline V gives CDR1 ENHRY, CDR2 SYGVKD. Trimming took off 4 bases at V and 3 bases at J, with 10 bases between the two ends. The CDR3 DNA reads TGTGCCATCAGTGCGACAGGAAACTACGAGCAGTACTTC. This codes for CAISATGNYEQYF.

The chain links TRBV12-5 to TRBJ2-2; a weak D match, TRBD1 (5 bases). The CDR3 is made up of 14 amino acids. Trimming took off 6 bases at V and 1 base at J, with 9 bases between the two ends. Germline-derived CDR1 and CDR2 are LGHNT and FRNRAP. As DNA, the CDR3 is TGTGCTAGTGGCCGGACACAGAACACCGGGGAGCTGTTTTTT. It is translated as CASGRTQNTGELFF.

The rearrangement links TRBV9 to TRBJ2-6; TRBD1 agrees at 10 bases. V trimming: 0 bases; J trimming: 1 base; junction bases outside the gene matches: 10. This CDR3 contains 20 residues. Per germline, CDR1 SGDLS and CDR2 YYNGEE. DNA of the CDR3: TGTGCCAGCAGCGTAGTTCATCCGGGACAGGGGAGTTCTGGGGCCAACGTCCTGACTTTC. Amino acids: CASSVVHPGQGSSGANVLTF.

The rearrangement joins TRBV4-1 to TRBJ2-7; 8 bases fit TRBD2. The CDR3 loop spans 16 amino acids. Losses at the gene ends were 1 base for V and 3 bases for J; bases not matched to a gene: 8. Germline CDR1 reads MGHRA; CDR2 reads YSYEKL. The CDR3 loop is CASSQVVAGQGYEQYF. Written as DNA, the CDR3 is TGCGCCAGCAGCCAAGTTGTAGCGGGACAAGGCTACGAGCAGTACTTC.

The J gene is TRBJ2-1, the V gene TRBV7-9, with 11 positions matching TRBD2. The CDR3 has 14 amino acids. V lost 5 bases and J lost 6; bases outside the gene matches: 3. CDR1 and CDR2 (germline): SEHNR, FQNEAQ (reference sequence). CDR3 sequence reads: CASSVSGRANEQFF. In nucleotides, the CDR3 is TGTGCCAGCAGCGTTAGCGGGAGGGCCAATGAGCAGTTCTTC.

The chain uses TRBV27 and TRBJ2-1, with a weak D call TRBD2 (6 bases). V gave up 6 bases and J gave up 0 bases, with 18 bases separating them. The CDR3 loop spans 17 amino acids. The germline gives CDR1 MNHEY, CDR2 SMNVEV (reference sequence). CDR3 amino acids: CASRVSGGMSSYNEQFF. CDR3 nucleotide sequence: TGTGCCAGCAGGGTTTCGGGCGGGATGAGCTCCTACAATGAGCAGTTCTTC.

The rearrangement uses TRBV29-1 and TRBJ2-1; 7 bases are a match to TRBD2. Germline V gives CDR1 SQVTM, CDR2 ANQGSEA. J was trimmed by 7 bases and V by 4 bases; bases with no gene match: 10. The CDR3 totals 14 residues. This CDR3 is CSVVVGGPGNEQFF. CDR3 DNA: TGCAGCGTTGTAGTGGGAGGGCCTGGGAATGAGCAGTTCTTC.

The V gene is TRBV19, the J gene TRBJ2-7, with 11 bases matching TRBD2. The CDR3 runs to 15 residues. After removal of 3 bases from V and 2 bases from J, the junction contained 3 bases not matched to a gene. The germline gives CDR1 LNHDA, CDR2 SQIVND (reference sequence). The CDR3 sequence is CASSILAGGAYEQYF. CDR3 nucleotide sequence: TGTGCCAGTAGTATTCTAGCGGGAGGCGCCTACGAGCAGTACTTC.

This sequence joins TRBV7-9 and TRBJ2-5; 7 bases agree with TRBD2. Germline CDR1 reads SEHNR; CDR2 reads FQNEAQ (reference sequence). CDR3 length: 15 residues. V was pared by 5 bases and J by 1 base, with 7 bases of the junction left unmatched. CDR3 residues: CASSPLGEGQETQYF. CDR3 sequence (DNA): TGTGCCAGCAGCCCGTTGGGGGAGGGCCAAGAGACCCAGTACTTC.

The rearrangement uses TRBV11-2 and TRBJ1-6, with 9 bases fitting TRBD1. V gave up 5 bases and J gave up 0 bases; unmatched junction bases: 8. The length of the CDR3 is 18 residues. The germline gives CDR1 SGHAT, CDR2 FQNNGV. The CDR3, as DNA: TGTGCCAGCAGCATCAGACAGGGGGGCTCCTCCTATAATTCACCCCTCCACTTT. It encodes CASSIRQGGSSYNSPLHF.

This clone was counted a single time. The chain has TRBV4-1 and TRBJ1-1, with no clear D. Per germline, CDR1 MGHRA and CDR2 YSYEKL. V shed 1 base and J shed 2 bases, with 11 bases lying between them. The CDR3 is made up of 15 amino acids. The CDR3 DNA sequence: TGCGCCAGCAGCCAAGGTTCGACACCCAACACTGAAGCTTTCTTT. It yields the protein CASSQGSTPNTEAFF.

The chain carries TRBV4-3 and TRBJ2-2, with TRBD2 matching over 15 bases. Losses at the gene ends were 2 bases for V and 7 bases for J; bases not matched to a gene: 5. The CDR3 totals 17 residues. Germline V lookup: CDR1 LGHNA, CDR2 YSLEER. The CDR3 bases are TGCGCCAGCAGCCAAAAGGGACTAGCGGGGGGCCACGGGGAGCTGTTTTTT. Residues: CASSQKGLAGGHGELFF.

This clone was seen once. The V and J genes are TRBV30 and TRBJ1-2; perhaps TRBD1 as D (5 bases). The CDR3 extends over 16 amino acids. V was cut by 3 bases and J by 3 bases, with 20 bases left in between. The germline gives CDR1 GTSNPN, CDR2 SVGIG (reference sequence). The CDR3 DNA is TGTGCCTGGAGATATAATACAGGATCAACCCACTATGGCTACACCTTC. This translates into CAWRYNTGSTHYGYTF.

The rearrangement uses TRBV6-5 and TRBJ1-2; D is possibly TRBD1 (6 bases). Germline loops: CDR1 MNHEY, CDR2 SVGAGI. Deletions cut 7 bases from V and 5 bases from J, with 14 bases between. The length of the CDR3 is 13 residues. CDR3 DNA: TGTGCCAGCACACAGGATCAGGGGTATGGCTACACCTTC. It encodes CASTQDQGYGYTF.

The chain carries TRBV28 and TRBJ1-5; 9 bases fit TRBD1. The V segment lost 6 bases and the J segment 4 bases; nucleotides outside the gene matches: 7. Per germline, CDR1 MDHEN and CDR2 SYDVKM. This CDR3 contains 15 residues. The CDR3 nucleotides are TGTGCCAGCAGGGGGACAGGGATAGGGAATCAGCCCCAGCATTTT. It encodes CASRGTGIGNQPQHF.

This chain joins TRBV9 and TRBJ2-1; 13 bases are shared with TRBD2. Germline CDR1 and CDR2: SGDLS and YYNGEE. The length of the CDR3 is 18 residues. Trimming at V came to 5 bases and at J to 8 bases, leaving 16 bases not matched to a gene. The CDR3 protein is CASSRSPKLAGGPDEQFF. The DNA for the CDR3 is TGTGCCAGCAGTAGGTCTCCTAAACTAGCGGGGGGGCCGGATGAGCAGTTCTTC.

This sequence joins TRBV7-9 and TRBJ1-1; D is unclear. The CDR3 is 14 amino acids. Deletions cut 5 bases from V and 0 bases from J, with 10 bases between. Germline assignment: CDR1 SEHNR and CDR2 FQNEAQ (reference sequence). The CDR3 bases are TGTGCCAGCAGCCAAGACATCATGAACACTGAAGCTTTCTTT. Protein product: CASSQDIMNTEAFF.

This chain connects TRBV6-5 to TRBJ1-1; a possible D gene is TRBD1 (5 bases). Per germline, CDR1 MNHEY and CDR2 SVGAGI. Trimming shortened V by 4 bases and J by 2 bases, and 11 bases separated the two germline ends. The CDR3 spans 14 residues. DNA of the CDR3: TGTGCCAGCAGTTTAATGGGGCCTAACACTGAAGCTTTCTTT. Translated: CASSLMGPNTEAFF.

Here the CDR3 reads CASSPNSNTEAFF. The CDR3 nucleotides read TGTGCCAGCAGCCCAAACAGTAACACTGAAGCTTTCTTT. This chain connects TRBV27 to TRBJ1-1; no firm D call. The CDR3 runs to 13 residues. The V end lost 6 bases, the J end lost 2 bases, and 10 bases lay between the germline ends. Germline V gene sequence: CDR1 MNHEY, CDR2 SMNVEV (reference sequence).

The V gene is TRBV24-1, the J gene TRBJ2-1; 11 positions agree with TRBD1. Germline V gene lookup returns CDR1 KGHDR and CDR2 SFDVKD. With V trimmed by 4 bases and J by 5 bases, 6 bases remained unmatched. The CDR3 has 16 amino acids. The CDR3 sequence is CATSDPGQGADNEQFF. CDR3 bases: TGTGCCACCAGTGACCCTGGACAGGGGGCGGACAATGAGCAGTTCTTC.

The chain links TRBV19 to TRBJ1-5; 7 positions agree with TRBD1. V lost 0 bases to trimming and J lost 6 bases; unmatched junction nucleotides: 8. Per germline, CDR1 LNHDA and CDR2 SQIVND (reference sequence). The CDR3 totals 16 residues. CDR3 sequence reads: CASSIDSTGWRQPQHF. The CDR3, as DNA: TGTGCCAGTAGTATAGATTCGACAGGGTGGCGTCAGCCCCAGCATTTT. The whole variable domain, filled in from reference TRBV19 and TRBJ1-5, reads DGGITQSPKYLFRKEGQNVTLSCEQNLNHDAMYWYRQDPGQGLRLIYYSQIVNDFQKGDIAEGYSVSREKKESFPLTVTSAQKNPTAFYLCASSIDSTGWRQPQHFGDGTRLSIL.

The rearrangement links TRBV19 to TRBJ2-1, with TRBD1 identical over 9 bases. With 3 bases clipped from V and 8 bases from J, the junction kept 5 bases outside the gene matches. Germline assignment: CDR1 LNHDA and CDR2 SQIVND (reference sequence). The CDR3 is 14 amino acids. The CDR3 loop reads CASSMTGTGYEQFF. CDR3 nucleotide sequence: TGTGCCAGTAGTATGACCGGGACAGGGTATGAGCAGTTCTTC.

V gene TRBV5-8 combines with J gene TRBJ1-5, with D possibly matching TRBD1 (6 bases). This CDR3 has 16 residues. Trimming stripped 5 bases from V and 2 bases from J, with 17 bases between. CDR1 and CDR2 (germline): SGHTS, YDEGEE. The CDR3 sequence: CASRPDGEGGNQPQHF. CDR3 nucleotide sequence: TGTGCCAGCAGGCCGGACGGGGAGGGGGGCAATCAGCCCCAGCATTTT.

This chain uses TRBV7-2 with TRBJ1-1, with 10 positions matching TRBD1. J gave up 9 bases and V 5 bases, and 15 bases lay outside the gene matches. The CDR3 sequence is 16 residues long. Per germline, CDR1 SGHTA and CDR2 FQGNSA. CDR3 residues: CASSDFGDRGKLKAFF. The CDR3 DNA sequence: TGTGCCAGCAGCGACTTCGGGGACAGGGGTAAGCTGAAAGCTTTCTTT.

This chain uses TRBV9 with TRBJ1-2, with unresolved D. Germline V gives CDR1 SGDLS, CDR2 YYNGEE. V lost 1 base to trimming and J lost 6 bases, with 13 bases between them. The CDR3 extends over 14 amino acids. CDR3 protein: CASSVLTASDGYTF. CDR3 sequence (DNA): TGTGCCAGCAGCGTATTAACAGCCTCAGATGGCTACACCTTC.

V and J are TRBV28 and TRBJ2-1, with a possible D match to TRBD2 (5 bases). V shed 10 bases and J shed 4 bases, with 26 bases lying between them. The CDR3 sequence is 17 residues long. Germline values: CDR1 MDHEN, CDR2 SYDVKM. CDR3 amino acids: CATFSYDGARAYNEQFF. Here the CDR3 DNA reads TGTGCCACATTTAGTTACGATGGAGCGAGGGCTTACAATGAGCAGTTCTTC. The variable domain in full, with the rest retrieved from reference TRBV28 and TRBJ2-1, is DVKVTQSSRYLVKRTGEKVFLECVQDMDHENMFWYRQDPGLGLRLIYFSYDVKMKEKGDIPEGYSVSREKKERFSLILESASTNQTSMYLCATFSYDGARAYNEQFFGPGTRLTVL.

The gene calls are TRBV29-1 and TRBJ2-3; D is undetermined. There are 15 residues in the CDR3. Trimming stripped 1 base from V and 2 bases from J, with 13 bases between. CDR1 and CDR2 (germline): SQVTM, ANQGSEA. The CDR3 region is CSVEGAAKFTDTQYF. The CDR3 nucleotides read TGCAGCGTTGAAGGGGCTGCTAAGTTCACAGATACGCAGTATTTT.